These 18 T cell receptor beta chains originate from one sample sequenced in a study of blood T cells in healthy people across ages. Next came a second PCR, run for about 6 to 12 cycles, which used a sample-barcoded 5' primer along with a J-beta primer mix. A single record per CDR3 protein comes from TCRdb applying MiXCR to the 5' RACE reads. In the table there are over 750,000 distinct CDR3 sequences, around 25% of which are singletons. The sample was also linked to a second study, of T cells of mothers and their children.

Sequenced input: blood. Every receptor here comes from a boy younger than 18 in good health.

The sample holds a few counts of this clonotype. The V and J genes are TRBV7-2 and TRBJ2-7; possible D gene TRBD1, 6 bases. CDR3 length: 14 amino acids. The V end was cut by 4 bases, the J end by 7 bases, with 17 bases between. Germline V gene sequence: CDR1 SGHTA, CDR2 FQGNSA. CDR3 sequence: CASSSGPLRGEQYF. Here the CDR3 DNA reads TGTGCCAGCAGCTCGGGACCGCTGAGGGGGGAGCAGTACTTC.

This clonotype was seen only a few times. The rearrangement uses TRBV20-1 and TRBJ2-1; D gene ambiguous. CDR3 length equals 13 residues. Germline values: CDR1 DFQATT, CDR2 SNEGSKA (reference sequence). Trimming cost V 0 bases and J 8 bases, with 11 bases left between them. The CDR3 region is CSARDRYSDEQFF. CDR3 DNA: TGCAGTGCTAGAGATCGGTATTCGGATGAGCAGTTCTTC.

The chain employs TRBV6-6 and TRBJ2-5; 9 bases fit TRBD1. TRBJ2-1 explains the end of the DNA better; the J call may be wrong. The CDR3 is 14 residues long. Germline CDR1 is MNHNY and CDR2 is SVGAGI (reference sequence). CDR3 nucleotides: TGTGCCAGCAGTTCACAGGGGGCGGTCGGTGAGCAGTTCTTC. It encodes CASSSQGAVGEQFF.

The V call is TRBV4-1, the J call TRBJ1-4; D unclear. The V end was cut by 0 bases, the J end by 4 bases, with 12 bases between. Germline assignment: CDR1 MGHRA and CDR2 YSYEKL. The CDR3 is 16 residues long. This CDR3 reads CASSQDPTWGNEKLFF. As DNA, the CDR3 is TGCGCCAGCAGCCAAGACCCCACCTGGGGTAATGAAAAACTGTTTTTT.

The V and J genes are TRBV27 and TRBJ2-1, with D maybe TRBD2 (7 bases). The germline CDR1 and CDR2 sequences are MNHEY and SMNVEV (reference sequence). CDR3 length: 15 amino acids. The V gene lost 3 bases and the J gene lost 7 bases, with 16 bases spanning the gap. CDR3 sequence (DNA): TGTGCCAGCAGTTTGGGAGGGGGGGGGCGGAATGAGCAGTTCTTC. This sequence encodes CASSLGGGGRNEQFF.

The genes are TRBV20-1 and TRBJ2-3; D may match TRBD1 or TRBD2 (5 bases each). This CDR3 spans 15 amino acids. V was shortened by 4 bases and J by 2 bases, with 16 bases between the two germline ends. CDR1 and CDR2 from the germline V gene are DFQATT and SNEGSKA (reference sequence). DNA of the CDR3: TGCAGTGCTACATCCCGGGACGGTTACACAGATACGCAGTATTTT. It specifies CSATSRDGYTDTQYF.

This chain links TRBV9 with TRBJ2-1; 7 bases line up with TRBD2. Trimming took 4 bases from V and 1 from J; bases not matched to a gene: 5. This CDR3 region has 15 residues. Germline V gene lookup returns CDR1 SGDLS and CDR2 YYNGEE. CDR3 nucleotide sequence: TGTGCCAGCAGCTTCCGGGGGGAGTCCTACAATGAGCAGTTCTTC. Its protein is CASSFRGESYNEQFF. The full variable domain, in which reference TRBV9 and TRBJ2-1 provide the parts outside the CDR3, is DSGVTQTPKHLITATGQRVTLRCSPRSGDLSVYWYQQSLDQGLQFLIQYYNGEERAKGNILERFSAQQFPDLHSELNLSSLELGDSALYFCASSFRGESYNEQFFGPGTRLTVL.

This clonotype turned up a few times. This CDR3 reads CASSLFIRGNYEQYF. DNA for the CDR3: TGTGCCAGCAGCTTATTTATCCGGGGGAATTACGAGCAGTACTTC. V usage is TRBV7-8 and J usage is TRBJ2-1; D may be TRBD2 (6 bases). The better agreement between TRBJ2-7 and the DNA end casts doubt on the J call. The V gene's germline CDR1 is SGHVS and CDR2 FQNEAQ. CDR3 length: 15 residues.

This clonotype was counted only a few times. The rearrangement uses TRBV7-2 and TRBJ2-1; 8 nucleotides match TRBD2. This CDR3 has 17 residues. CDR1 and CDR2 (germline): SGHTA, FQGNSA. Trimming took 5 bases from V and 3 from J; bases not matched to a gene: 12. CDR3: CASSGRLSGGYYNEQFF. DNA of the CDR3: TGTGCCAGCAGCGGCCGGTTGAGCGGGGGCTACTACAATGAGCAGTTCTTC.

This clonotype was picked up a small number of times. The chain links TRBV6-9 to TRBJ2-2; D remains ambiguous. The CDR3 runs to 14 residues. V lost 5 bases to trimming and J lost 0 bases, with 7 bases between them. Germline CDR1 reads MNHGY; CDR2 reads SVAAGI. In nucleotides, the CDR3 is TGTGCCAGCAGTAACACGACGAACACCGGGGAGCTGTTTTTT. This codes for CASSNTTNTGELFF.

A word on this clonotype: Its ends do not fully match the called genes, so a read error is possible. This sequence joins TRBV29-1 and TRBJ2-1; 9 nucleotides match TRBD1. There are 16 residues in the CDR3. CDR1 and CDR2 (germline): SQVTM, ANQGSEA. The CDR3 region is CSVTGGYARSYNEQCF. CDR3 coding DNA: TGCAGCGTTACAGGGGGCTACGCGCGCTCCTACAATGAGCAGTGCTTC.

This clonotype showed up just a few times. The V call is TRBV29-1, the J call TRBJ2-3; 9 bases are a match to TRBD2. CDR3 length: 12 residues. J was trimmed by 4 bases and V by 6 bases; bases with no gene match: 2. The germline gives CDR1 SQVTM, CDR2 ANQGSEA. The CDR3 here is CSVTSGADTQYF. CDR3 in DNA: TGCAGCGTGACTAGCGGAGCAGATACGCAGTATTTT.

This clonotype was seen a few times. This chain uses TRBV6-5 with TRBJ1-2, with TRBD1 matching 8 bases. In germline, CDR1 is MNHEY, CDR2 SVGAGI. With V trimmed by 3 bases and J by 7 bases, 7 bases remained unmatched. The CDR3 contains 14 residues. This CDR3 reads CASSYLRQGFGYTF. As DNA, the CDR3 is TGTGCCAGCAGTTATTTACGACAGGGGTTTGGCTACACCTTC.

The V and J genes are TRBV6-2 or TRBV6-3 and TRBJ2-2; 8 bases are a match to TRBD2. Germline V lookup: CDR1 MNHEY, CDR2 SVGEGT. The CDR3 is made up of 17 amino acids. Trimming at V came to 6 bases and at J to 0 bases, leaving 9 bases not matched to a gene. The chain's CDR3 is CASRLLADRTNTGELFF. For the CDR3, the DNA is TGTGCCAGCAGACTACTAGCGGACCGAACGAACACCGGGGAGCTGTTTTTT.

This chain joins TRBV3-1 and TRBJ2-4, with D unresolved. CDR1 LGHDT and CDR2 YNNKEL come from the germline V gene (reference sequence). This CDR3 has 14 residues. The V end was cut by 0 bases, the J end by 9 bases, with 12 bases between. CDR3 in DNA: TGTGCCAGCAGCCAAGAAGTAGGGAAGGGCATTCAGTACTTC. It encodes CASSQEVGKGIQYF.

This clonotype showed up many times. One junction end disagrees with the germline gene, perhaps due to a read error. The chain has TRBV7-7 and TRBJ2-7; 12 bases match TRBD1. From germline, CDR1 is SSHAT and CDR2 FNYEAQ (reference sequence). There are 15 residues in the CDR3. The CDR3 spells CASSAGTGGTYEQYF. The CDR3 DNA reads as TGTGCTAGCAGCGCCGGGACAGGGGGCACTTACGAGCAGTACTTC.

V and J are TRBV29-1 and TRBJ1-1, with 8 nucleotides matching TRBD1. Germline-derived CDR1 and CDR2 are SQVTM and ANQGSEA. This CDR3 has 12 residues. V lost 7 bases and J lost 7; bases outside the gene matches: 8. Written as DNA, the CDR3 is TGCAGCGCGACAGGGGAAAGGCGTGAAGCTTTCTTT. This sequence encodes CSATGERREAFF.

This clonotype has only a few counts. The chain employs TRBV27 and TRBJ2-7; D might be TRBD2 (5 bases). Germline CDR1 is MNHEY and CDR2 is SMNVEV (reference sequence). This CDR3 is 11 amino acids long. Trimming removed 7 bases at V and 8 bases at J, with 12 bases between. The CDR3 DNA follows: TGTGCCAGCACCTCAGCCGGGAAGCAGTACTTC. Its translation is CASTSAGKQYF.